The 24 T cell receptor beta chains below come from one sample, sequenced in a study of control samples from healthy donors and cancer patients (dated by TCRdb to about 2020). The protocol used for the library was the immunoSEQ multiplex PCR assay. TCRdb retrieved this table from immuneACCESS and kept in-frame rearrangements only. Not all clones are present; in checked studies, unresolved V genes account for under half, and no reason is known for the remainder. The sample includes 22,000 or so clones, with more than 70% observed a single time. Together, the top ten hold about a tenth of the sample. Material: PBMCs. Receptors originate from a woman aged 55-70 years with head and neck cancer.

V gene TRBV29-1 combines with J gene TRBJ1-1; 7 bases agree with TRBD1. Germline-derived CDR1 and CDR2 are SQVTM and ANQGSEA. The CDR3 is made up of 12 amino acids. The J segment lost 1 base and the V segment lost 7 bases, leaving 3 bases of the junction unmatched. CDR3 residues: CSGGQQNTEAFF. The CDR3 DNA reads as TGCAGCGGGGGACAGCAGAACACTGAAGCTTTCTTT.

This chain connects TRBV29-1 to TRBJ2-3; TRBD2 matches at 8 bases. This CDR3 contains 12 residues. The V gene end was trimmed by 5 bases and the J gene end by 4 bases; junction bases not matched to a gene: 2. The V gene's germline CDR1 is SQVTM and CDR2 ANQGSEA. The CDR3 here is CSVRTSPDTQYF. As DNA, the CDR3 is TGCAGCGTTCGGACTAGCCCAGATACGCAGTATTTT.

The chain recombines TRBV11-3 with TRBJ2-1; D unresolved. Trimming pared 3 bases from V and 5 bases from J, leaving 11 bases between. Germline CDR1 is SGHNT and CDR2 is YENEEA. The CDR3 runs to 14 residues. DNA of the CDR3: TGTGCCAGCAGCTTTAGGGATAGGAACAATGAGCAGTTCTTC. Its translation is CASSFRDRNNEQFF. Using reference TRBV11-3 and TRBJ2-1 for the parts outside the CDR3, the full variable domain is EAGVVQSPRYKIIEKKQPVAFWCNPISGHNTLYWYLQNLGQGPELLIRYENEEAVDDSQLPKDRFSAERLKGVDSTLKIQPAELGDSAVYLCASSFRDRNNEQFFGPGTRLTVL.

This chain uses TRBV5-1 with TRBJ2-7; TRBD1 aligns across 7 bases. The CDR3 length is 14 residues. Germline CDR1 SGHRS, CDR2 YFSETQ. V gave up 0 bases and J gave up 4 bases; unmatched junction bases: 4. Here the CDR3 DNA reads TGCGCCAGCAGCTTGGGGACAGGCGTTTACGAGCAGTACTTC. This encodes CASSLGTGVYEQYF.

The chain carries TRBV25-1 and TRBJ2-1, with a tentative D call TRBD2 (5 bases). V gave up 2 bases and J gave up 9 bases, with 14 bases separating them. Germline CDR1 and CDR2: MGHDK and SYGVNS. The CDR3 contains 14 residues. CDR3 in DNA: TGTGCCAGCAGTGAAATTTCGCTAGCAGTTGAGCAGTTCTTC. Amino acid sequence: CASSEISLAVEQFF. Full variable domain (missing parts from reference TRBV25-1 and TRBJ2-1): EADIYQTPRYLVIGTGKKITLECSQTMGHDKMYWYQQDPGMELHLIHYSYGVNSTEKGDLSSESTVSRIRTEHFPLTLESARPSHTSQYLCASSEISLAVEQFFGPGTRLTVL.

The genes are TRBV7-9 and TRBJ2-2; tentative D call: TRBD1 (5 bases). V lost 1 base, J lost 4 bases, and 19 bases lay in between. The CDR3 totals 18 residues. Germline assignment: CDR1 SEHNR and CDR2 FQNEAQ (reference sequence). The chain's CDR3 is CASSLGTKDQSGTGELFF. CDR3 sequence (DNA): TGTGCCAGCAGCTTAGGGACAAAGGACCAGTCGGGCACCGGGGAGCTGTTTTTT. Full variable domain (remainder filled in from reference TRBV7-9 and TRBJ2-2): DTGVSQNPRHKITKRGQNVTFRCDPISEHNRLYWYRQTLGQGPEFLTYFQNEAQLEKSRLLSDRFSAERPKGSFSTLEIQRTEQGDSAMYLCASSLGTKDQSGTGELFFGEGSRLTVL.

The V and J genes are TRBV27 and TRBJ2-1; D is unclear. The ends were cut back, 5 bases at V and 4 bases at J, with 3 bases in the middle. This CDR3 region has 11 residues. Germline V gene lookup returns CDR1 MNHEY and CDR2 SMNVEV (reference sequence). The CDR3 coding sequence is TGTGCCAGCAGTGGATACAATGAGCAGTTCTTC. Translation: CASSGYNEQFF.

This clone was seen only once. The CDR3 here is CASSLKGAGGNEKLFF. The CDR3 nucleotides are TGTGCCAGCAGCTTGAAAGGGGCAGGTGGTAATGAAAAACTGTTTTTT. The J gene is TRBJ1-4, the V gene TRBV5-4, with D possibly matching TRBD1 (5 bases). Germline CDR1 and CDR2: SGHNT and YYREEE (reference sequence). This CDR3 has 16 amino acids. Trimming pared 1 base from V and 4 bases from J, leaving 14 bases between.

V usage is TRBV5-4 and J usage is TRBJ1-3, with D unclear. CDR1 SGHNT and CDR2 YYREEE come from the germline V gene (reference sequence). This CDR3 comprises 14 residues. The V gene lost 4 bases and the J gene lost 0 bases, with 8 bases spanning the gap. This CDR3 is CASSRQSSGNTIYF. DNA of the CDR3: TGTGCCAGCAGCAGACAAAGCTCTGGAAACACCATATATTTT. Full variable domain (remainder filled in from reference TRBV5-4 and TRBJ1-3): ETGVTQSPTHLIKTRGQQVTLRCSSQSGHNTVSWYQQALGQGPQFIFQYYREEENGRGNFPPRFSGLQFPNYSSELNVNALELDDSALYLCASSRQSSGNTIYFGEGSWLTVV.

Concerning this clone: The same CDR3 arises from other DNA sequences in this sample as well. The chain joins TRBV6-6 to TRBJ1-3; D ambiguous. This CDR3 contains 14 residues. V lost 8 bases to trimming and J lost 0 bases, with 11 bases between them. Germline values: CDR1 MNHNY, CDR2 SVGAGI (reference sequence). DNA of the CDR3: TGTGCCAGCTCATACGGGAGCTCTGGAAACACCATATATTTT. Its protein product is CASSYGSSGNTIYF.

V usage is TRBV10-2 and J usage is TRBJ2-7; D not resolved. The V end lost 2 bases, the J end lost 3 bases, and 20 bases lay between the germline ends. This CDR3 contains 17 residues. Germline loops: CDR1 WSHSY, CDR2 SAAADI. The CDR3 bases are TGCGCCAGCAGTGAGATTCCACAGCCCCCCTTTAGCTACGAGCAGTACTTC. It is translated as CASSEIPQPPFSYEQYF.

The chain uses TRBV2 and TRBJ1-2; TRBD1 might be the D (6 bases). The CDR3 totals 14 residues. Looked up from germline, CDR1 is SNHLY and CDR2 is FYNNEI. Trimming pared 4 bases from V and 3 bases from J, leaving 12 bases between. Here the CDR3 reads CASSGDTKDYGYTF. The CDR3 DNA sequence: TGTGCCAGCAGTGGGGACACGAAGGACTATGGCTACACCTTC.

As DNA, the CDR3 is TGTGCCAGCAGCTCGGGACATGGGGCTTTCTTT. Its protein product is CASSSGHGAFF. The V gene is TRBV11-3, the J gene TRBJ1-1; the D gene is possibly TRBD1 (6 bases). Looked up from germline, CDR1 is SGHNT and CDR2 is YENEEA. The V end was cut by 4 bases, the J end by 11 bases, with 11 bases between. This CDR3 comprises 11 residues.

The rearrangement links TRBV18 to TRBJ1-5, with 8 bases identical to TRBD1. CDR1 KGHSH and CDR2 LQKENI come from the germline V gene. The CDR3 extends over 15 amino acids. J gave up 2 bases and V 2 bases, and 2 bases lay outside the gene matches. This CDR3 is CASSPGQGGNQPQHF. The CDR3 DNA is TGTGCCAGCTCACCAGGACAGGGAGGCAATCAGCCCCAGCATTTT.

The chain joins TRBV28 to TRBJ2-7, with unresolved D. Trimming took 3 bases from V and 4 from J, leaving 7 bases between them. This CDR3 is 12 amino acids long. Germline-derived CDR1 and CDR2 are MDHEN and SYDVKM. Here the CDR3 DNA reads TGTGCCAGCAGTTTCATCGGATACGAGCAGTACTTC. This encodes CASSFIGYEQYF.

J is TRBJ2-7 and V is TRBV28, with no clear D. This CDR3 has 12 residues. CDR1 is MDHEN, CDR2 SYDVKM, per germline. The ends were cut back, 4 bases at V and 2 bases at J, with 6 bases in the middle. In DNA, the CDR3 is TGTGCCAGCAGTTCCTTAACCTACGAGCAGTACTTC. As protein: CASSSLTYEQYF.

The chain links TRBV19 to TRBJ2-1; 12 nucleotides align to TRBD2. This CDR3 is 16 amino acids long. V lost 3 bases, J lost 6 bases, and 6 bases stayed unmatched. CDR1 is LNHDA and CDR2 is SQIVND in the germline V gene (reference sequence). This CDR3 is CASSMTSSGRANEQFF. As DNA, the CDR3 is TGTGCCAGTAGTATGACGTCTAGCGGGAGGGCCAATGAGCAGTTCTTC.

The rearrangement uses TRBV27 and TRBJ2-1, with TRBD2 as a possible D gene (6 bases). The CDR3 spans 15 residues. Looked up from germline, CDR1 is MNHEY and CDR2 is SMNVEV (reference sequence). V was clipped by 1 base and J by 3 bases, with 10 bases between them. In nucleotides, the CDR3 is TGTGCCAGCAGTTTATTGGCGGGGAACTACAATGAGCAGTTCTTC. Translating gives CASSLLAGNYNEQFF.

This clone has just a few counts. V usage is TRBV5-1 and J usage is TRBJ2-1, with 8 nucleotides matching TRBD1. The CDR3 extends over 19 amino acids. Germline V gene sequence: CDR1 SGHRS, CDR2 YFSETQ. V shed 4 bases and J 4 bases; nucleotides not matched to a gene: 19. The CDR3 is CASSTSSGGYRIGYNEQFF. In DNA, the CDR3 is TGCGCCAGCAGCACCTCATCAGGGGGCTACCGGATAGGTTACAATGAGCAGTTCTTC.

The chain is built from TRBV30 and TRBJ1-1; possible D gene TRBD1, 5 bases. This CDR3 spans 14 amino acids. Per the germline V gene, CDR1 is GTSNPN and CDR2 is SVGIG (reference sequence). V lost 3 bases, J lost 4 bases, and 15 bases lay in between. CDR3 sequence: CAWRTPGSVTEAFF. In DNA, the CDR3 is TGTGCCTGGAGGACCCCAGGGTCTGTCACTGAAGCTTTCTTT.

V usage is TRBV2 and J usage is TRBJ2-7, with D perhaps matching TRBD2 (5 bases). The CDR3 has 12 residues. V was pared by 8 bases and J by 0 bases, with 8 bases between. Germline loops: CDR1 SNHLY, CDR2 FYNNEI. The CDR3 loop reads CASRRDSYEQYF. Here the CDR3 DNA reads TGTGCCAGCCGACGGGACTCCTACGAGCAGTACTTC.

This clone appeared a single time. The CDR3 region is CASSNPNYGYTF. In DNA, the CDR3 is TGTGCCAGCAGTAACCCTAACTATGGCTACACCTTC. V is TRBV6-5 and J is TRBJ1-2; D is undetermined. CDR1 is MNHEY, CDR2 SVGAGI, per germline. This CDR3 contains 12 residues. V shed 5 bases and J shed 0 bases, with 4 bases lying between them.

The chain employs TRBV27 and TRBJ1-6, with a weak D call TRBD1 (5 bases). V was cut by 6 bases and J by 7 bases, with 10 bases left in between. The CDR3 sequence is 13 residues long. Germline-derived CDR1 and CDR2 are MNHEY and SMNVEV (reference sequence). This CDR3 is CASSPPGNSPLHF. As DNA, the CDR3 is TGTGCCAGCAGCCCCCCAGGGAATTCACCCCTCCACTTT.

The chain combines TRBV7-3 with TRBJ2-1; D remains ambiguous. The CDR3 spans 15 residues. Germline V CDR1 and CDR2: SGHTA, FQGTGA. Trimming took off 3 bases at V and 0 bases at J, with 9 bases between the two ends. The CDR3 DNA follows: TGTGCCAGCAGCTTGACGGATAGCTCCTACAATGAGCAGTTCTTC. This encodes CASSLTDSSYNEQFF. The whole variable domain, remainder taken from reference TRBV7-3 and TRBJ2-1, is GAGVSQTPSNKVTEKGKYVELRCDPISGHTALYWYRQSLGQGPEFLIYFQGTGAADDSGLPNDRFFAVRPEGSVSTLKIQRTERGDSAVYLCASSLTDSSYNEQFFGPGTRLTVL.